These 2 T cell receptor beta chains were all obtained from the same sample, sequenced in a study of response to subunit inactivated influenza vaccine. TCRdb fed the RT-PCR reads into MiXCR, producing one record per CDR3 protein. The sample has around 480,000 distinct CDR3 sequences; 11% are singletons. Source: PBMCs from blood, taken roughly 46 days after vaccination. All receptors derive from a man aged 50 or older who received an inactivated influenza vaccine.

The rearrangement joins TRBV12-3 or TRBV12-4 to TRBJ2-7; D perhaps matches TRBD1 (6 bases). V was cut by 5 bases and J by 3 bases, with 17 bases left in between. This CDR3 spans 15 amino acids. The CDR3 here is CASSPPGHTFYEQYF. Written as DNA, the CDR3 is TGTGCCAGCAGTCCCCCGGGACATACCTTCTACGAGCAGTACTTC.

This CDR3 is CARGVSGANVLTF. The DNA for the CDR3 is TGTGCCCGAGGGGTCTCTGGGGCCAACGTCCTGACTTTC. The genes are TRBV2 and TRBJ2-6; perhaps D is TRBD1 or TRBD2 (5 bases each). V gave up 11 bases and J gave up 0 bases, with 8 bases separating them. The germline CDR1 and CDR2 sequences are SNHLY and FYNNEI. There are 13 residues in the CDR3.